This TCR beta chain was sequenced during a study of cytomegalovirus exposure and HLA in healthy donors. The study ran its PCR with 60 Vbeta and 13 Jbeta primers. Generated by immunoSEQ multiplex PCR, the TCRdb table keeps only in-frame clones and is missing some. The sample records some 200,000 clones, 75% to 80% being singletons. This CDR3 has 15 amino acids. Germline loops: CDR1 MNHNS, CDR2 SASEGT. V was clipped by 0 bases and J by 5 bases; unmatched bases: 6. Material for sequencing was PBMCs. This clonotype was sampled from a man between 18 and 35 years old in good health and CMV-seronegative. The V gene is TRBV6-1, the J gene TRBJ2-5, with 7 positions matching TRBD1. The CDR3 DNA reads as TGTGCCAGCAGTGAAGCCCGACAGGGATGGGAGACCCAGTACTTC. Translation: CASSEARQGWETQYF.